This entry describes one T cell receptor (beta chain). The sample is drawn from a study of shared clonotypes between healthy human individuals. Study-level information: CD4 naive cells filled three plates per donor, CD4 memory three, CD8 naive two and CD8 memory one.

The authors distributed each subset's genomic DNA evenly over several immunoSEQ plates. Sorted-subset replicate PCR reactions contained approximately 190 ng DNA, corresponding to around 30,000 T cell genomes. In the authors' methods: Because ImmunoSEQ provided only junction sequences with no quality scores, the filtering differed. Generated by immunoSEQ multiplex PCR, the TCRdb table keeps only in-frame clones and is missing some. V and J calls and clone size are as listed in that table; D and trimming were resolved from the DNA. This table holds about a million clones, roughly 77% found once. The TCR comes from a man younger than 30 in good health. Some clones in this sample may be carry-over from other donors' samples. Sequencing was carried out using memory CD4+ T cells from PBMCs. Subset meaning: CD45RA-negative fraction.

The CDR3 reads CSVVRDRGNYEQYF. CDR3 DNA sequence: TGCAGCGTTGTTCGGGACAGGGGTAACTACGAGCAGTACTTC. The chain uses TRBV29-1 and TRBJ2-7, with 10 positions matching TRBD1. The junction had 6 bases not matched to a gene; V was cut back by 4 bases and J by 3 bases. The germline V gene encodes CDR1 SQVTM and CDR2 ANQGSEA. CDR3 length: 14 residues.